The 11 T cell receptor beta chains listed next were all sequenced from one sample in a study of cytomegalovirus exposure and HLA in healthy donors. 60 Vbeta and 13 Jbeta primers were used in PCR. TCRdb's table, derived via immunoSEQ multiplex PCR, lists solely in-frame clones and lacks some. The sample has approximately 170,000 clones; around three quarters are singletons. Source material: PBMCs. These receptors were taken from a man aged 35-49 years in good health and CMV-seronegative.

V and J are TRBV4-1 and TRBJ2-3; TRBD2 matches at 11 bases. J gave up 10 bases and V 0 bases, and 12 bases lay outside the gene matches. CDR3 length: 17 residues. The V gene's germline CDR1 is MGHRA and CDR2 YSYEKL. CDR3 sequence: CASSQEPRGSGRAAQYF. CDR3 nucleotides: TGCGCCAGCAGCCAAGAGCCCCGGGGTAGCGGGAGGGCGGCGCAGTATTTT.

The CDR3 DNA follows: TGTGCCTGGAGTGTAACTAGCGGGAGTACAGTTGAGCAGTTCTTC. It yields the protein CAWSVTSGSTVEQFF. This sequence joins TRBV30 and TRBJ2-1; TRBD2 matches at 11 bases. The CDR3 loop spans 15 amino acids. V gave up 0 bases and J gave up 9 bases; unmatched junction bases: 7. Looked up from germline, CDR1 is GTSNPN and CDR2 is SVGIG (reference sequence).

The gene calls are TRBV7-9 and TRBJ2-5; 7 bases match TRBD2. This CDR3 region has 14 residues. Germline V lookup: CDR1 SEHNR, CDR2 FQNEAQ (reference sequence). V trimming: 1 base; J trimming: 2 bases; junction bases outside the gene matches: 1. The CDR3 sequence is CASSLGGGQETQYF. In DNA form, the CDR3 reads TGTGCCAGCAGCTTAGGGGGAGGGCAAGAGACCCAGTACTTC.

This clone was counted once. V and J are TRBV5-6 and TRBJ2-7; maybe TRBD2 (6 bases). V dropped 0 bases and J dropped 5 bases, with 18 bases sitting between them. Per the germline V gene, CDR1 is SGHDT and CDR2 is YYEEEE. The CDR3 is made up of 16 amino acids. For the CDR3, the DNA is TGTGCCAGCAGCTTGGCCAAAGTGACTAGGACCGACGAGCAGTACTTC. Translated, it gives CASSLAKVTRTDEQYF.

The chain uses TRBV28 and TRBJ1-2, with D uncertain. Germline-derived CDR1 and CDR2 are MDHEN and SYDVKM. The CDR3 length is 11 residues. The ends were cut back, 6 bases at V and 4 bases at J, with 6 bases in the middle. The CDR3 here is CASRTGYGYTF. CDR3 bases: TGTGCCAGCAGGACGGGCTATGGCTACACCTTC.

This chain joins TRBV6-5 and TRBJ2-7; D gene unclear. V was cut by 7 bases and J by 4 bases, with 11 bases left in between. Germline CDR1 and CDR2: MNHEY and SVGAGI. The CDR3 contains 12 residues. The DNA for the CDR3 is TGTGCCAGCACCAGCGACGGTTACGAGCAGTACTTC. Translated, it gives CASTSDGYEQYF.

The chain carries TRBV28 and TRBJ2-7; D unclear. Trimming shortened V by 8 bases and J by 4 bases, and 21 bases separated the two germline ends. Germline-derived CDR1 and CDR2 are MDHEN and SYDVKM. This CDR3 contains 15 residues. The CDR3 DNA is TGTGCCAGCTACCCCCGAGGAGTCGGAATGTACGAGCAGTACTTC. Its protein product is CASYPRGVGMYEQYF.

This clone was counted a few times. The chain uses TRBV6-6 and TRBJ2-3, with D possibly matching TRBD1 (6 bases). The V end was cut by 0 bases, the J end by 7 bases, with 8 bases between. CDR3 length: 13 residues. Germline V gene lookup returns CDR1 MNHNY and CDR2 SVGAGI (reference sequence). The CDR3 DNA sequence: TGTGCCAGCAGTTACTCACAGGGACATACGCAGTATTTT. Protein: CASSYSQGHTQYF.

This chain connects TRBV30 to TRBJ2-7, with D possibly matching TRBD2 (6 bases). This CDR3 spans 16 amino acids. CDR1 GTSNPN and CDR2 SVGIG come from the germline V gene (reference sequence). Trimming cost V 3 bases and J 6 bases, with 24 bases left between them. The DNA of the CDR3 is TGTGCCTGGAGGACCATAACGAGACTAGGGTCCCGCGAGCAGTACTTC. It codes for CAWRTITRLGSREQYF.

The V call is TRBV5-5, the J call TRBJ2-7; no reliable D call. CDR1 and CDR2 (germline): SGHKS, YYEKEE (reference sequence). V lost 2 bases, J lost 2 bases, and 11 bases lay in between. CDR3 length: 14 residues. CDR3 nucleotides: TGTGCCAGCAGCTTCGAGACTCATACCTACGAGCAGTACGTC. Translated, it gives CASSFETHTYEQYV.

This chain uses TRBV4-1 with TRBJ1-2; no clear D. The CDR3 loop spans 15 amino acids. Germline loops: CDR1 MGHRA, CDR2 YSYEKL. V was clipped by 3 bases and J by 0 bases, with 11 bases between them. The CDR3 coding sequence is TGCGCCAGCAGCCAGGAGGACGGCTCTAACTATGGCTACACCTTC. It specifies CASSQEDGSNYGYTF.